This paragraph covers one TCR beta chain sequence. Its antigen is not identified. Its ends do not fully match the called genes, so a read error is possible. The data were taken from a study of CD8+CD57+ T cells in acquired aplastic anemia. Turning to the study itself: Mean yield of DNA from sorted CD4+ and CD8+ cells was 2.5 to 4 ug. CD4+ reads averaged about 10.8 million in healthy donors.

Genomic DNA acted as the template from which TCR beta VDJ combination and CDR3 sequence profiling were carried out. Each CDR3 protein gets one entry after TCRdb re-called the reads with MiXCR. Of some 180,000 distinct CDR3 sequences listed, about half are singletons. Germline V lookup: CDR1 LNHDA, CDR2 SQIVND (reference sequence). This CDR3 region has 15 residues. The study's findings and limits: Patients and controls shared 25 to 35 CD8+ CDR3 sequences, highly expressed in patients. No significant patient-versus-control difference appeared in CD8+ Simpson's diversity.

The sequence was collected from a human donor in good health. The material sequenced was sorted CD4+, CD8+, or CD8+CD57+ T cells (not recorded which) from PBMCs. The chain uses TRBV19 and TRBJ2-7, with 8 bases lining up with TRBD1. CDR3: CASSISAGGTYEQYF. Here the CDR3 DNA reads TGTGCCAGCAGTATATCGGCAGGGGGCACCTACGAGCAGTACTTC.